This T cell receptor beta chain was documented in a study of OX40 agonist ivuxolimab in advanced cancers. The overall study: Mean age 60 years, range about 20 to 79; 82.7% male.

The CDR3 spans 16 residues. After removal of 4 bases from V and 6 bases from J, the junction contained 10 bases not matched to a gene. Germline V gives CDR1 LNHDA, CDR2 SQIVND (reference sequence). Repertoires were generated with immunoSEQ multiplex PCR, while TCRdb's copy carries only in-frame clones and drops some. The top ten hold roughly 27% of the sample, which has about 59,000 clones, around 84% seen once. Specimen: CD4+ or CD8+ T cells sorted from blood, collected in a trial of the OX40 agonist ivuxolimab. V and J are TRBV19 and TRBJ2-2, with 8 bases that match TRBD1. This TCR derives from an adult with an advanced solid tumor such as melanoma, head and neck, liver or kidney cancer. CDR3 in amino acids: CASSTYPGQAPGELFF. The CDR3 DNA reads TGTGCCAGTAGTACATATCCGGGACAGGCTCCCGGGGAGCTGTTTTTT.